This TCR beta chain was recorded in a study of T cell responses to AZD1222 COVID-19 vaccine. Study-level points and caveats: Seropositive at baseline were only a handful of AZD1222 recipients. Two doses of AZD1222 preceded a rise in Spike-specific TCR breadth and depth. Close to half of spike-specific TCRs reportedly recognize unmutated variant regions. Mapped onto spike, vaccine-associated CD4 TCRs spanned it and were dominant at 160-218 and 743-854.

Measured with immunoSEQ multiplex PCR; TCRdb has only the in-frame clones, and not every one. The sample records some 110,000 clones, around 85% being singletons. A remark on this clone: Its antigen is not known.

CDR1 MNHEY and CDR2 SVGAGI come from the germline V gene. V lost 6 bases and J 5 bases, leaving 14 bases between the germline ends. The CDR3 contains 13 residues. The sample was peripheral blood, taken on day 0 of MenACWY control vaccination. The TCR comes from an adult in good health. This chain uses TRBV6-5 with TRBJ2-7; possibly TRBD1 for D (6 bases). CDR3 in amino acids: CASRNTGSNEQYF. Written as DNA, the CDR3 is TGTGCCAGCAGAAACACAGGGAGTAACGAGCAGTACTTC.